A single T cell receptor beta chain is shown here with its context. Its matching antigen is unknown. Using immunoSEQ multiplex PCR, the repertoire was profiled, and TCRdb retains in-frame clones only, with some absent. The sample consists of around 16,000 clones, 70% of them appearing once. ViraFEST used viral peptide pools to expand antigen-specific CD4+ T cells before sequencing. Isolating CD4+ T cells followed more than eight days of culture. Two doses of either BNT162b2 or mRNA-1273 were given to each participant. The researchers cultured 1.9 million or so PBMC per well with 8 to 10 IU/ml IL-2 and approximately 10 ug/ml peptides. The data derive from a study of vaccination effects on CD4 cells after COVID-19. As for the study in general: The post-vaccine samples were taken, at the median, 72 days after the second dose.

Points from the study as a whole: Cross-reactivity toward common cold coronaviruses was confined to only 1 of 255 vaccine-induced clones in healthy vaccinees. Late post-vaccination, clones induced by infection and those induced by vaccine underwent marked clonal contraction.

The specimen comprised CD4+ T cells from PBMCs cultured with SARS-CoV-2 spike peptides, sampled after COVID-19 vaccination. The clonotype originates from a human donor who received a COVID-19 vaccine.

The CDR3 DNA reads as TGTGCCAGCAGTTTAGTCCTGGGGACTGAAGCTTTCTTT. It yields the protein CASSLVLGTEAFF. The V call is TRBV27, the J call TRBJ1-1; D not certain. Trimming took 2 bases from V and 5 from J, leaving 9 bases between them. Germline values: CDR1 MNHEY, CDR2 SMNVEV (reference sequence). The length of the CDR3 is 13 residues.